These 18 T cell receptor beta chains came from one sample sequenced in a study of radiation and T cells in renal cell carcinoma. Treatment: treatment-naive control, cytoreductive nephrectomy. Assay used: immunoSEQ multiplex PCR; TCRdb lists only in-frame clones, some missing. Here the sample spans about 24,000 clones, roughly 60% being singletons. The source was tumor tissue, collected from a patient whose treatment was nephrectomy without radiotherapy. Every receptor here comes from a man aged 35-49 years with renal cell carcinoma.

The rearrangement links TRBV9 to TRBJ2-5; D not certain. The V and J ends lost 1 base and 1 base respectively, with 5 bases between them. Germline CDR1 and CDR2: SGDLS and YYNGEE. CDR3 size: 13 residues. This CDR3 reads CASSVMGQETQYF. In DNA form, the CDR3 reads TGTGCCAGCAGCGTAATGGGCCAAGAGACCCAGTACTTC.

The chain has TRBV29-1 and TRBJ2-5; 8 nucleotides line up with TRBD1. Germline CDR1 reads SQVTM; CDR2 reads ANQGSEA. The CDR3 contains 15 residues. V was clipped by 3 bases and J by 4 bases; unmatched bases: 10. CDR3 in DNA: TGCAGCGTTGATAATGGCAGGGGGCTAGGAGAGACCCAGTACTTC. Translated, it gives CSVDNGRGLGETQYF.

J is TRBJ1-3 and V is TRBV7-9, with a weak D call TRBD1 (5 bases). The germline V gene encodes CDR1 SEHNR and CDR2 FQNEAQ (reference sequence). Trimming pared 6 bases from V and 2 bases from J, leaving 14 bases between. The CDR3 length is 15 residues. The CDR3 region is CASSSPRGAGNTIYF. CDR3 nucleotide sequence: TGTGCCAGCAGTTCCCCACGAGGGGCTGGAAACACCATATATTTT.

This clone was counted at least ten times. The chain links TRBV5-5 to TRBJ1-4; D possibly corresponds to TRBD1 (5 bases). CDR1 and CDR2 from the germline V gene are SGHKS and YYEKEE (reference sequence). With 4 bases removed from V and 8 bases from J, the gap between germline ends came to 18 bases. The CDR3 runs 15 residues. CDR3 loop: CASSPWGGTSEKLFF. The DNA of the CDR3 is TGTGCCAGCAGCCCCTGGGGGGGTACGAGCGAAAAACTGTTTTTT.

This sequence joins TRBV29-1 and TRBJ1-2; D might be TRBD1 (5 bases). The CDR3 consists of 14 residues. Germline-derived CDR1 and CDR2 are SQVTM and ANQGSEA. V gave up 6 bases and J gave up 7 bases, with 21 bases separating them. The CDR3 reads CSVEDIGAGSGYTF. The DNA for the CDR3 is TGCAGCGTCGAGGACATAGGGGCCGGGAGTGGCTACACCTTC.

The chain couples TRBV19 to TRBJ1-2; 8 nucleotides align to TRBD1. CDR3 size: 13 residues. V lost 6 bases to trimming and J lost 8 bases; unmatched junction nucleotides: 8. Germline-derived CDR1 and CDR2 are LNHDA and SQIVND (reference sequence). The CDR3 sequence is CASRSQGAKGYTF. Written as DNA, the CDR3 is TGTGCCAGTAGGTCCCAGGGGGCAAAAGGCTACACCTTC.

The V and J genes are TRBV28 and TRBJ1-5; D remains unclear. This CDR3 contains 11 residues. Trimming removed 3 bases from V and 9 bases from J, with 6 bases in between. Germline lookup yields CDR1 MDHEN and CDR2 SYDVKM. The CDR3 loop is CASSFLTPQHF. CDR3 bases: TGTGCCAGCAGTTTCCTTACGCCCCAGCATTTT.

CDR3 nucleotide sequence: TGTGCCTGGAGTAAAAGGGAAAACCAGCCCCAGCATTTT. Its protein product is CAWSKRENQPQHF. V gene TRBV30 combines with J gene TRBJ1-5; D is unclear. The CDR3 runs to 13 residues. Germline V gene lookup returns CDR1 GTSNPN and CDR2 SVGIG (reference sequence). With 2 bases removed from V and 7 bases from J, the gap between germline ends came to 12 bases.

The chain employs TRBV29-1 and TRBJ2-1; 10 positions agree with TRBD2. V lost 3 bases and J lost 4; bases outside the gene matches: 9. This CDR3 region has 16 residues. Germline V CDR1 and CDR2: SQVTM, ANQGSEA. The DNA for the CDR3 is TGCAGCGTTGATGAAAGCGGGAGGGGGCATTACAATGAGCAGTTCTTC. Translated, it gives CSVDESGRGHYNEQFF.

V and J are TRBV30 and TRBJ1-1; the D is unclear. The V end was cut by 1 base, the J end by 3 bases, with 0 bases between. Germline V lookup: CDR1 GTSNPN, CDR2 SVGIG (reference sequence). The CDR3 is made up of 10 amino acids. CDR3 in DNA: TGTGCCTGGAGTGACACTGAAGCTTTCTTT. Translating gives CAWSDTEAFF.

The DNA for the CDR3 is TGCAGCGTTTCCACAGGGGGATCAAGCGATGAGCAGTTCTTC. It specifies CSVSTGGSSDEQFF. J is TRBJ2-1 and V is TRBV29-1, with 8 bases fitting TRBD1. V lost 5 bases and J lost 8; bases outside the gene matches: 11. Germline-derived CDR1 and CDR2 are SQVTM and ANQGSEA. The CDR3 runs to 14 residues.

This rearrangement joins TRBV11-2 to TRBJ1-1; D unclear. This CDR3 has 12 residues. Germline V gene sequence: CDR1 SGHAT, CDR2 FQNNGV. The V end lost 4 bases, the J end lost 6 bases, and 9 bases lay between the germline ends. The CDR3 DNA follows: TGTGCCAGCAGCTCCCACACTTCTGAAGCTTTCTTT. It codes for CASSSHTSEAFF.

In this sample, this clone turned up once. This sequence joins TRBV6-4 and TRBJ2-1; possibly TRBD2 for D (5 bases). The CDR3 runs 15 residues. Trimming left V 0 bases short and J 8 bases short, with 14 bases between. The germline gives CDR1 MRHNA, CDR2 SNTAGT. This CDR3 is CASSDSGRPGDEQFF. The CDR3 region has the DNA TGTGCCAGCAGTGACTCGGGTCGCCCCGGGGATGAGCAGTTCTTC.

This clone was seen more than once but under ten times. This chain uses TRBV2 with TRBJ2-2; D is unresolved. V was pared by 7 bases and J by 3 bases, with 9 bases between. The CDR3 covers 13 residues. Germline lookup yields CDR1 SNHLY and CDR2 FYNNEI. DNA for the CDR3: TGTGCCAGCACGGTTAGGGACACCGGGGAGCTGTTTTTT. Protein: CASTVRDTGELFF. Full variable domain (remainder filled in from reference TRBV2 and TRBJ2-2): EPEVTQTPSHQVTQMGQEVILRCVPISNHLYFYWYRQILGQKVEFLVSFYNNEISEKSEIFDDQFSVERPDGSNFTLKIRSTKLEDSAMYFCASTVRDTGELFFGEGSRLTVL.

The chain employs TRBV7-2 and TRBJ2-7; the match to TRBD2 covers 10 bases. Germline loops: CDR1 SGHTA, CDR2 FQGNSA. V shed 2 bases, J shed 2 bases, and the junction held 0 bases outside the gene matches. The CDR3 has 14 residues. The CDR3 coding sequence is TGTGCCAGCAGCTTAAGCGGGAGGGCCTACGAGCAGTACTTC. As protein: CASSLSGRAYEQYF.

This chain uses TRBV5-5 with TRBJ2-7, with no clear D. The germline V gene has CDR1 SGHKS and CDR2 YYEKEE (reference sequence). Trimming took off 0 bases at V and 3 bases at J, with 7 bases between the two ends. CDR3 size: 13 residues. The CDR3 nucleotides are TGTGCCAGCAGCTTGGCTTCGAGCTACGAGCAGTACGTC. Protein sequence: CASSLASSYEQYV.

This clone was counted between two and nine times. In nucleotides, the CDR3 is TGTGCCAGCAGCCAAGAGACCTCCTCCCCTAATTCACCCCTCCACTTT. Protein: CASSQETSSPNSPLHF. The rearrangement uses TRBV4-2 and TRBJ1-6; D unclear. The germline V and J ends were trimmed by 0 bases and 6 bases, with 12 bases remaining between them. The V gene's germline CDR1 is LGHNA and CDR2 YNFKEQ. This CDR3 has 16 amino acids.

V usage is TRBV5-1 and J usage is TRBJ2-3, with TRBD2 matching 8 bases. V was pared by 0 bases and J by 3 bases, with 6 bases of the junction left unmatched. Germline V gene data show CDR1 as SGHRS and CDR2 as YFSETQ. The CDR3 covers 16 residues. CDR3 nucleotide sequence: TGCGCCAGCAGCTTGGAGCGGGGGTGGGGAACAGATACGCAGTATTTT. Translating it yields CASSLERGWGTDTQYF.